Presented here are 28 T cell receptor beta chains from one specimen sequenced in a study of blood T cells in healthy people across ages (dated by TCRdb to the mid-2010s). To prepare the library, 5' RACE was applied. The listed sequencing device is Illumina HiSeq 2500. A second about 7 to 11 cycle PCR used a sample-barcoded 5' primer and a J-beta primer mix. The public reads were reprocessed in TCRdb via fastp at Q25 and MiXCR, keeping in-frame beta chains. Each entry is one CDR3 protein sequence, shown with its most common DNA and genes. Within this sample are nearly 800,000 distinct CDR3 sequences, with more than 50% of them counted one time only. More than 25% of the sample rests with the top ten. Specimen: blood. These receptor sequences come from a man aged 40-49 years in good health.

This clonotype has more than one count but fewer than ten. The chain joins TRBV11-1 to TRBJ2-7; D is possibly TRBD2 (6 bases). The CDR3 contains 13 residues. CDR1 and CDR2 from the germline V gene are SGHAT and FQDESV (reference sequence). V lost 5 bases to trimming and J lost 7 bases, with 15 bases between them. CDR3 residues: CASSPRDSAEQYF. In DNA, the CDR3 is TGTGCCAGCAGCCCTCGGGACTCTGCGGAGCAGTACTTC.

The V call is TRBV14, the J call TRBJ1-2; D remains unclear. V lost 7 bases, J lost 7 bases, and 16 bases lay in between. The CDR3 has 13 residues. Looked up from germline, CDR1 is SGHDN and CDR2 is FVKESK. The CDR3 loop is CASTSDDFSGYTF. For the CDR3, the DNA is TGTGCCAGCACCTCTGACGACTTTAGTGGCTACACCTTC.

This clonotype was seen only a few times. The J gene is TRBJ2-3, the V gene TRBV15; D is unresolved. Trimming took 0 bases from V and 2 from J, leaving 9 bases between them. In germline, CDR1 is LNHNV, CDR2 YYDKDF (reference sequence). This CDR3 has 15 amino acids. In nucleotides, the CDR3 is TGTGCCACCAGCAGAGATCGATACCACACAGATACGCAGTATTTT. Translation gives CATSRDRYHTDTQYF.

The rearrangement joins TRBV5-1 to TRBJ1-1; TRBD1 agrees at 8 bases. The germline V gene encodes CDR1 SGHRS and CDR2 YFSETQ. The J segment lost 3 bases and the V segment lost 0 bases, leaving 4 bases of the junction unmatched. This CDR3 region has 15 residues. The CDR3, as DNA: TGCGCCAGCAGCTTGGGGGACAGGTCCTACACTGAAGCTTTCTTT. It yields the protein CASSLGDRSYTEAFF.

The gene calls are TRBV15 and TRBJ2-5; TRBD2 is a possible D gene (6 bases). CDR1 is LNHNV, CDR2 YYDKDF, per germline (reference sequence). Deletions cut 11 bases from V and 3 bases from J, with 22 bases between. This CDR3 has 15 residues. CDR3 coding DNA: TGTGCCGCAAGGCCATACCGGGACTCAGAAGAGACCCAGTACTTC. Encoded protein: CAARPYRDSEETQYF.

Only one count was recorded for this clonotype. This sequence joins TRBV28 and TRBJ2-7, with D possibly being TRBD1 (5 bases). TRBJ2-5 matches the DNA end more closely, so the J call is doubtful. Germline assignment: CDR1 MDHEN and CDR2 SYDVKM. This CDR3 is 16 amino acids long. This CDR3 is CASSLGAGLFPETQYF. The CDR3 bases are TGTGCCAGCAGTTTAGGTGCAGGGTTATTCCCAGAGACCCAGTACTTC.

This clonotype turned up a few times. The CDR3 nucleotides read TGCGCCAGCACCAAGGGACTAGCGCAAGAGACCCAGTACTTC. Its translation: CASTKGLAQETQYF. This rearrangement joins TRBV5-1 to TRBJ2-5; TRBD2 matches at 10 bases. V was clipped by 6 bases and J by 2 bases; unmatched bases: 4. This CDR3 contains 14 residues. Germline V gene data show CDR1 as SGHRS and CDR2 as YFSETQ.

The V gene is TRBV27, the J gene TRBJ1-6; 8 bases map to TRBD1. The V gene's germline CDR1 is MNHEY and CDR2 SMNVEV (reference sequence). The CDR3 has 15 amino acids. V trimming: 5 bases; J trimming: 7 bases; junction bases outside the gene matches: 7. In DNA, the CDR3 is TGTGCCAGCAGTCCCGGACAGGGCGGGAATTCACCCCTCCACTTT. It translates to CASSPGQGGNSPLHF.

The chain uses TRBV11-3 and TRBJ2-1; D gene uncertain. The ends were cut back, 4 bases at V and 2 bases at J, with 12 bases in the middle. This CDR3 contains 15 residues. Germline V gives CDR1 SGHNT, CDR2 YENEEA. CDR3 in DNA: TGTGCCAGCAGCTCCCCGACCCTGGCCTACAATGAGCAGTTCTTC. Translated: CASSSPTLAYNEQFF.

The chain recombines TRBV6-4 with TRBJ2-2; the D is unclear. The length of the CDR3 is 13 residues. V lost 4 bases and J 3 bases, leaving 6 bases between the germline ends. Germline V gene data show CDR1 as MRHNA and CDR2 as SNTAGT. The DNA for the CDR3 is TGTGCCAGCAGTGCTTTGTACACCGGGGAGCTGTTTTTT. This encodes CASSALYTGELFF.

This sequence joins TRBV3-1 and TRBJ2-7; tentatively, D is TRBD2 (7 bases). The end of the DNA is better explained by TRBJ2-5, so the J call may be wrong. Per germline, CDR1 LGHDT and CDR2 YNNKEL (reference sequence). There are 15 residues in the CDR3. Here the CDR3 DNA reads TGTGCCAGCAGCCCTCCCTCGGGGGGCTTGGAGACCCAGTACTTC. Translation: CASSPPSGGLETQYF.

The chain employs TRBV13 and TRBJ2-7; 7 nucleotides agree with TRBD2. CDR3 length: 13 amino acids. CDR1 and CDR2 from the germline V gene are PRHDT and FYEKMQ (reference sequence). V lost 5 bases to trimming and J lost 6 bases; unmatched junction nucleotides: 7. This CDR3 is CASSVAGVTEQYF. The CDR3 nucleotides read TGTGCCAGCAGCGTCGCGGGGGTAACCGAGCAGTACTTC. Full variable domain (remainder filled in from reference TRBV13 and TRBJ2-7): AAGVIQSPRHLIKEKRETATLKCYPIPRHDTVYWYQQGPGQDPQFLISFYEKMQSDKGSIPDRFSAQQFSDYHSELNMSSLELGDSALYFCASSVAGVTEQYFGPGTRLTVT.

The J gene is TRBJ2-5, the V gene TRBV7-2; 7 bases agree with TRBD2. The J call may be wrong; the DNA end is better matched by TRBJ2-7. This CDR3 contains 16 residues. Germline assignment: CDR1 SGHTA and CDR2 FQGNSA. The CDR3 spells CASSLVNRRRGSEQYF. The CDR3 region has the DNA TGTGCCAGCAGCTTAGTGAACAGACGGCGGGGGTCCGAGCAGTACTTC.

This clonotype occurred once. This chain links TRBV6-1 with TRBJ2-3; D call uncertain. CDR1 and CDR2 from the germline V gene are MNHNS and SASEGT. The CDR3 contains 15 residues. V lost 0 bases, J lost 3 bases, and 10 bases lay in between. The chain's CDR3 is CASSEAILGTDTQYF. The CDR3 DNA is TGTGCCAGCAGTGAAGCGATACTTGGGACAGATACGCAGTATTTT.

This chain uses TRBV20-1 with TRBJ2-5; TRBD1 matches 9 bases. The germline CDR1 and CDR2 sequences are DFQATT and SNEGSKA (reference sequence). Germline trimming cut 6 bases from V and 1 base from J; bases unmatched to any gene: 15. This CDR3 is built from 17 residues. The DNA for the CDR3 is TGCAGTGCCAAGGACAGGGGAGAATCCAAGGCCCAAGAGACCCAGTACTTC. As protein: CSAKDRGESKAQETQYF.

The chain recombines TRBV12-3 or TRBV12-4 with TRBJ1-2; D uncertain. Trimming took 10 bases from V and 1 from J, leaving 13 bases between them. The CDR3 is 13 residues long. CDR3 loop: CAILPGSNYGYTF. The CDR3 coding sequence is TGTGCCATCCTCCCCGGCAGTAACTATGGCTACACCTTC.

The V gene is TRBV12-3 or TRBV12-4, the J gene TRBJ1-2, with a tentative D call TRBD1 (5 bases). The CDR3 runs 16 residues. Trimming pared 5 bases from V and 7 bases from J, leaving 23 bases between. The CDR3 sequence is CASSLAGTLLVTGYTF. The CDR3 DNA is TGTGCCAGCAGTCTTGCCGGGACTCTCCTTGTCACTGGCTACACCTTC.

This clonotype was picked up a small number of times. CDR3 nucleotide sequence: TGTGCCAGCAGAAACTCGGGACAGGTTACAGGGAATGGCTACACCTTC. Its protein product is CASRNSGQVTGNGYTF. The chain uses TRBV28 and TRBJ1-2, with 8 positions matching TRBD1. J was trimmed by 6 bases and V by 6 bases; bases with no gene match: 15. This CDR3 contains 16 residues. The germline V gene has CDR1 MDHEN and CDR2 SYDVKM.

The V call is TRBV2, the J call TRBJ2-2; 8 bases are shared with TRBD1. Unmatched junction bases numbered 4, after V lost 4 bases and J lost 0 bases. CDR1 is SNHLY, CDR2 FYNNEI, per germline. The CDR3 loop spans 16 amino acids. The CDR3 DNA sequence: TGTGCCAGCAGTGTGGACAGGGTCGCGAACACCGGGGAGCTGTTTTTT. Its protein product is CASSVDRVANTGELFF.

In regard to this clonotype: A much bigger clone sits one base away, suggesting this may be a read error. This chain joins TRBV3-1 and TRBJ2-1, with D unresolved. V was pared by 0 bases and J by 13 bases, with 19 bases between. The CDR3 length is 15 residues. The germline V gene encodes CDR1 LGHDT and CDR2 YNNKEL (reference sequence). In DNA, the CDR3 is TGTGCCAGCAGCCAAGATGGTAGGGTCGCAGAGACCCAGTTCTTC. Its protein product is CASSQDGRVAETQFF.

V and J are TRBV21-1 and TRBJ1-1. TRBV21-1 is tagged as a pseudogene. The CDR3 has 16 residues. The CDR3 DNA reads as TGTGCCAGCACCTTACCACGAAAAGGACATAACACTGAAGCTTTCTTT. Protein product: CASTLPRKGHNTEAFF.

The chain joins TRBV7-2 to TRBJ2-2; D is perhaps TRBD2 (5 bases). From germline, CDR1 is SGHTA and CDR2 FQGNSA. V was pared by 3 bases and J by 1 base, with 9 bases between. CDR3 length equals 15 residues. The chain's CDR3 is CASSFRGLNTGELFF. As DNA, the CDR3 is TGTGCCAGCAGCTTTCGCGGGTTGAACACCGGGGAGCTGTTTTTT. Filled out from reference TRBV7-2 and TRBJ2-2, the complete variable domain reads GAGVSQSPSNKVTEKGKDVELRCDPISGHTALYWYRQSLGQGLEFLIYFQGNSAPDKSGLPSDRFSAERTGGSVSTLTIQRTQQEDSAVYLCASSFRGLNTGELFFGEGSRLTVL.

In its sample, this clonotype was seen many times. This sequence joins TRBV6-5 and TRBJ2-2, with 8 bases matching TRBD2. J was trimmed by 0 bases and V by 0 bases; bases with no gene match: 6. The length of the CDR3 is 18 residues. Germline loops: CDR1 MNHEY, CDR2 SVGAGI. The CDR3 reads CASSYSLLAATNTGELFF. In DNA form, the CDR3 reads TGTGCCAGCAGTTACTCTTTACTAGCGGCAACGAACACCGGGGAGCTGTTTTTT.

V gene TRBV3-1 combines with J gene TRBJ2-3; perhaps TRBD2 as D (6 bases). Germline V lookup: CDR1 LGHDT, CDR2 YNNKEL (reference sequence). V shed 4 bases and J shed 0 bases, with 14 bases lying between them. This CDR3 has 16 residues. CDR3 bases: TGTGCCAGCAGCCTTCGTCAGGAGGGTAGCACAGATACGCAGTATTTT. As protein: CASSLRQEGSTDTQYF.

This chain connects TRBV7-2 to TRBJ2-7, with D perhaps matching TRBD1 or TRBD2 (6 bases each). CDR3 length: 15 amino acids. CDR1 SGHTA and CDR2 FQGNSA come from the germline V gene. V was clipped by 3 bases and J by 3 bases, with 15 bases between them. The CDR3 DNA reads TGTGCCAGCAGCTTTCGTGGAGGGGGGAACTACGAGCAGTACTTC. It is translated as CASSFRGGGNYEQYF.

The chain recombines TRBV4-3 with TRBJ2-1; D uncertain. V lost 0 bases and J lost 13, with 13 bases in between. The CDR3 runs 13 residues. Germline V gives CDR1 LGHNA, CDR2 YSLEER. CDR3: CASSQDRATSQFF. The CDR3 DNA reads TGCGCCAGCAGCCAAGATCGAGCTACGAGCCAGTTCTTC.

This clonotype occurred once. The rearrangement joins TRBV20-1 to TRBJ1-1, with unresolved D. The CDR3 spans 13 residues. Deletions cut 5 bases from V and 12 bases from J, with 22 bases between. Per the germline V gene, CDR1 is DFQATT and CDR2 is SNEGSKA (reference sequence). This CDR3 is CSAPTPATGLSFF. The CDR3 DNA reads TGCAGTGCTCCTACCCCAGCTACGGGGTTGTCTTTCTTT.

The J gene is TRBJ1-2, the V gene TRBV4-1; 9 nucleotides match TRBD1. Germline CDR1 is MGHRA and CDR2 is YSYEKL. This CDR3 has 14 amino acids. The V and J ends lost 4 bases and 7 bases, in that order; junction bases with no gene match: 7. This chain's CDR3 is CASSPTRDRAGYTF. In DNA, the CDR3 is TGCGCCAGCAGCCCCACCCGGGACAGGGCTGGCTACACCTTC.